This entry concerns a single TCR beta chain. In its sample, this clone was seen once. It lacks a known antigen. Base quality data are lacking; no much larger clone is found one base away. Other nucleotide sequences from this sample produce the same CDR3. This entry comes from a study of blood T cell repertoires in COVID-19 (dated by TCRdb to 2019 to 2021). A note on the overall study: Samples from collaborators originated in the United States, Italy and Spain and spanned both the acute and convalescent phases of COVID-19. The prospective study material was composed of cDNA or gDNA derived from T cells, B-cell-depleted T cells, or PBMCs. The dataset comprised deeply sampled blood TCRbeta repertoires from subjects exposed to, actively infected with, or recovered from COVID-19. The repertoires were released in a freely available public database intended as a resource for research on the immune response to SARS-CoV-2. Samples came from the ongoing ImmuneRACE study (first 160 participants) plus 1,254 subjects from 6 global collaborators. A de-identified subject ID, COVID-19 status, age in years and sex were almost always included in the sample metadata. Where HLA class I and class II types were available, the types were taken from metadata supplied by the sample provider, not from assay-based typing.

The immunoSEQ Assay, a bias-controlled multiplex PCR, was used to amplify TCRbeta CDR3 regions from genomic DNA. The paper's data handling went like this. The number of nucleated cells in each sample was estimated from the amplification of reference gene primers within the assay. Sequence reads were collapsed and filtered to measure the absolute abundance of every unique TCRbeta CDR3 rearrangement. For each sample, productive Simpson clonality was calculated by taking the square root of Simpson's diversity index across productive rearrangements. The table was pulled from immuneACCESS by TCRdb, which kept in-frame rearrangements only. Such tables lose some clones; where checked, under half of the loss comes from unresolved V genes, and the rest has no known cause. V, J and clone size are taken as reported in that table, and D and trimming were inferred from the DNA itself. The sample table contains 230,000 or so clones; only one count was recorded for around 90% of them. The ten largest clones take up about 2.1% of the sample.

One collaborating source in Seattle enrolled patients while the patients were actively infected and followed the patients over time throughout the course of disease. The collaborating institutions used their own protocols to collect whole blood in K2EDTA tubes. For TCRbeta analysis, collaborator samples were shipped as frozen whole blood, as isolated PBMCs, or as DNA extracted from either sample type. For this chain, trimming is 5 bases at the V end and 10 bases at the J end, and the number of junction bases without a gene match is 7. The CDR3 measures 13 amino acids from cysteine to phenylalanine. Just the 39-base CDR3 DNA is kept, in frame starting at base 1. From a lookup of the germline V gene, CDR1 and CDR2 are SGHRS and YFSETQ. What the study reported, not specific to this receptor: The amount of clinical and demographic metadata varied by source and participant and was provided uncurated.

The sample comprised peripheral blood. The clonotype was recovered from a woman in her fifties or sixties with COVID-19, enrolled during active disease. The chain is assembled from TRBV5-1 and TRBJ1-4; TRBD1 fits 8 bases in the junction. The DNA is as follows: TGCGCCAGCAGTTTAGGACAGGGTGGAAAACTGTTTTTT. Its amino acids are CASSLGQGGKLFF. Joined to the reference TRBV5-1 and TRBJ1-4 proteins, this CDR3 gives the full variable domain: KAGVTQTPRYLIKTRGQQVTLSCSPISGHRSVSWYQQTPGQGLQFLFEYFSETQRNKGNFPGRFSGRQFSNSRSEMNVSTLELGDSALYLCASSLGQGGKLFFGSGTQLSVL.